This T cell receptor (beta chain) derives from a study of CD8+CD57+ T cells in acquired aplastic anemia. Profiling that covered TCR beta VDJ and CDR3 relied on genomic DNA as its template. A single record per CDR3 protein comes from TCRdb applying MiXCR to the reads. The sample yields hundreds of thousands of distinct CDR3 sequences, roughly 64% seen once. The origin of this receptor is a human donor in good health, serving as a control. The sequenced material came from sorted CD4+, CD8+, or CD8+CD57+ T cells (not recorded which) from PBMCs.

The CDR3 DNA reads TGTGCCAGCAGGTCATGGGCAGGACCCTACGAGCAGTACTTC. Protein: CASRSWAGPYEQYF. The genes are TRBV7-3 and TRBJ2-7; the D is unclear. Germline V CDR1 and CDR2: SGHTA, FQGTGA. Deletions cut 6 bases from V and 2 bases from J, with 14 bases between. This CDR3 spans 14 amino acids.